The next 27 T cell receptor beta chains were all read from a single sample in a study of blood T cell repertoires in COVID-19 (dated by TCRdb to 2020 to 2022). The library was made by the immunoSEQ multiplex PCR assay. The table comes from immuneACCESS by way of TCRdb, which keeps in-frame sequences with V and J called. Part of the clones is missing from these tables; in studies checked, under half for an unresolved V gene and the rest for unknown reasons. The sample table holds fewer than 350,000 clones, of which 75% to 95% were seen once. The ten largest clones represent 6.5% to 8% of the sample. The specimen was peripheral blood. The receptors originated from a woman younger than 45 with COVID-19, enrolled during active disease.

The chain joins TRBV18 to TRBJ2-7, with TRBD2 identical over 8 bases. This CDR3 comprises 15 residues. Germline lookup yields CDR1 KGHSH and CDR2 LQKENI. V shed 1 base and J 1 base; nucleotides not matched to a gene: 3. The CDR3 loop reads CASSPRAGGSYEQYF. For the CDR3, the DNA is TGTGCCAGCTCACCACGGGCGGGAGGATCCTACGAGCAGTACTTC. The complete variable domain, with remaining parts taken from reference TRBV18 and TRBJ2-7, reads NAGVMQNPRHLVRRRGQEARLRCSPMKGHSHVYWYRQLPEEGLKFMVYLQKENIIDESGMPKERFSAEFPKEGPSILRIQQVVRGDSAAYFCASSPRAGGSYEQYFGPGTRLTVT.

The rearrangement uses TRBV5-1 and TRBJ2-3; D is undetermined. This CDR3 has 18 amino acids. V was pared by 1 base and J by 2 bases, with 20 bases between. CDR1 is SGHRS and CDR2 is YFSETQ in the germline V gene. CDR3 sequence reads: CASSLQAPTRRITDTQYF. The CDR3 DNA is TGCGCCAGCAGCTTGCAAGCGCCTACACGCCGGATCACAGATACGCAGTATTTT. Complete variable domain (other parts from reference TRBV5-1 and TRBJ2-3): KAGVTQTPRYLIKTRGQQVTLSCSPISGHRSVSWYQQTPGQGLQFLFEYFSETQRNKGNFPGRFSGRQFSNSRSEMNVSTLELGDSALYLCASSLQAPTRRITDTQYFGPGTRLTVL.

Note on this clone: Other DNA sequences in this sample translate to the same CDR3. This chain links TRBV5-1 with TRBJ1-2, with TRBD1 as a possible D gene (6 bases). The V gene lost 4 bases and the J gene lost 5 bases, with 9 bases spanning the gap. Germline values: CDR1 SGHRS, CDR2 YFSETQ. The CDR3 extends over 12 amino acids. The CDR3 region has the DNA TGCGCCAGCAGCCCGGACAGTTATGGCTACACCTTC. This encodes CASSPDSYGYTF. The entire variable domain, with the rest obtained from reference TRBV5-1 and TRBJ1-2, is as follows: KAGVTQTPRYLIKTRGQQVTLSCSPISGHRSVSWYQQTPGQGLQFLFEYFSETQRNKGNFPGRFSGRQFSNSRSEMNVSTLELGDSALYLCASSPDSYGYTFGSGTRLTVV.

The chain employs TRBV6-5 and TRBJ1-1; perhaps TRBD1 as D (6 bases). The V end lost 0 bases, the J end lost 12 bases, and 14 bases lay between the germline ends. The germline CDR1 and CDR2 sequences are MNHEY and SVGAGI. The CDR3 is made up of 13 amino acids. As DNA, the CDR3 is TGTGCCAGCAGTTACTCATCGGCGGGGGCTTCTTTCTTT. Its protein product is CASSYSSAGASFF.

The rearrangement links TRBV2 to TRBJ2-1; maybe TRBD1 (5 bases). Germline lookup yields CDR1 SNHLY and CDR2 FYNNEI. The CDR3 loop spans 13 amino acids. V lost 8 bases to trimming and J lost 5 bases, with 13 bases between them. CDR3 protein: CASRADIHNEQFF. The CDR3 DNA reads as TGTGCCAGCCGGGCGGACATTCACAATGAGCAGTTCTTC.

This clone was seen only once. The chain recombines TRBV5-1 with TRBJ2-3, with 8 nucleotides matching TRBD1. The trim removed 4 bases at V and 2 bases at J, leaving 3 bases unmatched. This CDR3 is built from 14 residues. The germline V gene encodes CDR1 SGHRS and CDR2 YFSETQ. The CDR3 reads CASSTGQVTDTQYF. For the CDR3, the DNA is TGCGCCAGCAGCACGGGACAGGTCACAGATACGCAGTATTTT.

The chain combines TRBV29-1 with TRBJ2-3, with 9 bases fitting TRBD1. The ends lost 5 bases at V and 3 bases at J; junction bases unmatched: 6. CDR3 length equals 14 residues. Germline assignment: CDR1 SQVTM and CDR2 ANQGSEA. CDR3 bases: TGCAGCGTTCCACCGGGACAGGGAACAGATACGCAGTATTTT. It is translated as CSVPPGQGTDTQYF.

This sequence joins TRBV6-6 and TRBJ2-5; 8 bases line up with TRBD2. V shed 5 bases, J shed 8 bases, and the junction held 7 bases outside the gene matches. Germline V lookup: CDR1 MNHNY, CDR2 SVGAGI (reference sequence). There are 13 residues in the CDR3. CDR3 sequence: CASSTPAGGTQYF. The CDR3 DNA is TGTGCCAGCAGTACCCCTGCGGGGGGAACCCAGTACTTC.

This clone was seen only once. The genes are TRBV25-1 and TRBJ2-1, with 10 bases identical to TRBD2. CDR3 length equals 17 residues. Germline V lookup: CDR1 MGHDK, CDR2 SYGVNS. The V and J ends lost 2 bases and 0 bases, in that order; junction bases with no gene match: 4. CDR3 loop: CASSEHEREGSYNEQFF. As DNA, the CDR3 is TGTGCCAGCAGTGAACACGAGCGGGAGGGCTCCTACAATGAGCAGTTCTTC.

The chain is built from TRBV24-1 and TRBJ2-5; 12 bases agree with TRBD2. Germline V gene data show CDR1 as KGHDR and CDR2 as SFDVKD. The V and J ends lost 0 bases and 4 bases, in that order; junction bases with no gene match: 5. This CDR3 region has 17 residues. The DNA for the CDR3 is TGTGCCACCAGTGATTTGGCTAGCGGGAGGGCCGGAGAGACCCAGTACTTC. Protein: CATSDLASGRAGETQYF.

This rearrangement joins TRBV6-5 to TRBJ1-1, with a tentative D call TRBD1 (5 bases). The V gene lost 5 bases and the J gene lost 4 bases, with 17 bases spanning the gap. CDR1 is MNHEY and CDR2 is SVGAGI in the germline V gene. The CDR3 spans 15 residues. CDR3 sequence (DNA): TGTGCCAGCAGTCCCCGGAGGGGCGCGACCACTGAAGCTTTCTTT. Amino acids: CASSPRRGATTEAFF.

The chain combines TRBV27 with TRBJ2-7, with 9 positions matching TRBD2. The CDR3 is 16 amino acids. J was trimmed by 3 bases and V by 4 bases; bases with no gene match: 10. The V gene's germline CDR1 is MNHEY and CDR2 SMNVEV (reference sequence). CDR3: CASSSPIAGEIYEQYF. In DNA, the CDR3 is TGTGCCAGCAGTTCCCCGATAGCGGGAGAAATCTACGAGCAGTACTTC.

The V gene is TRBV28, the J gene TRBJ2-5; the D gene is possibly TRBD1 (5 bases). The CDR3 totals 14 residues. V was shortened by 5 bases and J by 3 bases, with 13 bases between the two germline ends. Germline values: CDR1 MDHEN, CDR2 SYDVKM. The DNA for the CDR3 is TGTGCCAGCAGTCGTCGGCAGGGAAAAGAGACCCAGTACTTC. It is translated as CASSRRQGKETQYF.

The chain couples TRBV7-8 to TRBJ2-1; 10 bases align to TRBD2. V gave up 3 bases and J gave up 10 bases; unmatched junction bases: 9. This CDR3 is built from 15 residues. The germline gives CDR1 SGHVS, CDR2 FQNEAQ. Here the CDR3 DNA reads TGTGCCAGCAGCTTCGGTCTAGCGGGAGTATACGAGCAGTTCTTC. This codes for CASSFGLAGVYEQFF.

The V and J genes are TRBV10-1 and TRBJ2-2; D possibly corresponds to TRBD1 (5 bases). Trimming left V 7 bases short and J 5 bases short, with 8 bases between. The CDR3 totals 12 residues. Germline CDR1 is WNHNN and CDR2 is SYGVQD (reference sequence). The CDR3 reads CASTKGTGELFF. DNA for the CDR3: TGCGCCAGCACGAAGGGGACCGGGGAGCTGTTTTTT.

The chain recombines TRBV2 with TRBJ2-1; TRBD1 aligns across 10 bases. The V segment lost 6 bases and the J segment 8 bases; nucleotides outside the gene matches: 7. Per the germline V gene, CDR1 is SNHLY and CDR2 is FYNNEI. This CDR3 has 14 amino acids. The CDR3 loop reads CASSRDRGLHEQFF. Here the CDR3 DNA reads TGTGCCAGCAGCCGGGACAGGGGTCTACATGAGCAGTTCTTC.

This chain joins TRBV6-2 or TRBV6-3 and TRBJ1-4; D is undetermined. CDR3 length: 12 amino acids. Trimming took 3 bases from V and 8 from J, leaving 7 bases between them. CDR1 is MNHEY and CDR2 is SVGEGT in the germline V gene. DNA of the CDR3: TGTGCCAGCAGTTATGAGCGAGAAAAACTGTTTTTT. Protein: CASSYEREKLFF.

The CDR3 here is CASSLDRGHGYTF. The CDR3 coding sequence is TGCGCCAGCAGCTTGGACAGGGGGCATGGCTACACCTTC. The rearrangement uses TRBV5-1 and TRBJ1-2, with 9 bases identical to TRBD1. The CDR3 consists of 13 residues. The junction had 0 bases not matched to a gene; V was cut back by 0 bases and J by 6 bases. Germline assignment: CDR1 SGHRS and CDR2 YFSETQ.

The chain employs TRBV3-1 (or the pseudogene TRBV3-2) and TRBJ2-5, with 7 bases that match TRBD2. Germline assignment: CDR1 LGHDT and CDR2 YNNKEL (reference sequence). The trim removed 3 bases at V and 4 bases at J, leaving 5 bases unmatched. CDR3 size: 14 residues. CDR3 nucleotides: TGTGCCAGCAGCCACGGGAGGTCGGGAGAGACCCAGTACTTC. This codes for CASSHGRSGETQYF.

V is TRBV14 and J is TRBJ1-1; weak D call: TRBD1 (6 bases). The ends were cut back, 6 bases at V and 0 bases at J, with 14 bases in the middle. The CDR3 is 15 residues long. Germline V gene data show CDR1 as SGHDN and CDR2 as FVKESK. The CDR3 DNA sequence: TGTGCCAGCAGTCGCCCAGGGGCAGTGAACACTGAAGCTTTCTTT. It encodes CASSRPGAVNTEAFF.

The V call is TRBV5-1, the J call TRBJ2-1; TRBD2 matches 12 bases. V gave up 4 bases and J gave up 5 bases; unmatched junction bases: 4. Germline assignment: CDR1 SGHRS and CDR2 YFSETQ. This CDR3 region has 15 residues. CDR3 loop: CASSPLAGGDNEQFF. CDR3 nucleotides: TGCGCCAGCAGCCCCCTAGCGGGAGGGGACAATGAGCAGTTCTTC.

The chain links TRBV19 to TRBJ2-7; TRBD1 is a possible D gene (6 bases). The CDR3 sequence is 14 residues long. The V gene lost 3 bases and the J gene lost 0 bases, with 9 bases spanning the gap. CDR1 is LNHDA, CDR2 SQIVND, per germline (reference sequence). CDR3: CASSITGYSYEQYF. The CDR3 nucleotides read TGTGCCAGTAGTATCACAGGGTACTCCTACGAGCAGTACTTC.

The V and J genes are TRBV24-1 and TRBJ2-1, with 10 positions matching TRBD2. The CDR3 spans 17 residues. Germline V gene sequence: CDR1 KGHDR, CDR2 SFDVKD. The V and J ends lost 4 bases and 5 bases, in that order; junction bases with no gene match: 10. Here the CDR3 reads CATSDLSGTSAHNEQFF. CDR3 DNA: TGTGCCACCAGTGACTTATCCGGGACTAGCGCCCACAATGAGCAGTTCTTC.

The gene calls are TRBV5-6 and TRBJ2-1; D is undetermined. The CDR3 length is 16 residues. From germline, CDR1 is SGHDT and CDR2 YYEEEE. V lost 3 bases, J lost 0 bases, and 13 bases lay in between. In DNA, the CDR3 is TGTGCCAGCAGCTCCGGCAGGCATAACTCCTACAATGAGCAGTTCTTC. Residues: CASSSGRHNSYNEQFF.

V and J are TRBV19 and TRBJ2-1; TRBD2 might be the D (5 bases). Per the germline V gene, CDR1 is LNHDA and CDR2 is SQIVND (reference sequence). The CDR3 consists of 12 residues. Trimming took 7 bases from V and 7 from J, leaving 11 bases between them. CDR3 sequence reads: CASTEGRNEQFF. For the CDR3, the DNA is TGTGCCAGTACCGAGGGTAGGAATGAGCAGTTCTTC.

This clone has only a few counts. The rearrangement uses TRBV27 and TRBJ2-5; TRBD1 aligns across 7 bases. Losses at the gene ends were 8 bases for V and 2 bases for J; bases not matched to a gene: 8. This CDR3 has 14 residues. Germline CDR1 MNHEY, CDR2 SMNVEV (reference sequence). CDR3 DNA sequence: TGTGCCAGCGGACTTGCAGGGGGTCAAGAGACCCAGTACTTC. Protein: CASGLAGGQETQYF.

The chain links TRBV19 to TRBJ2-7; weak D call: TRBD2 (6 bases). This CDR3 contains 14 residues. The germline V and J ends were trimmed by 4 bases and 6 bases, with 16 bases remaining between them. In germline, CDR1 is LNHDA, CDR2 SQIVND (reference sequence). CDR3 DNA sequence: TGTGCCAGTAGTACTGCAGGGCGGCGGGGCGAGCAGTACTTC. This translates into CASSTAGRRGEQYF.